This entry lists 6 T cell receptor beta chains sequenced from one sample in a study of patients with pleural tuberculosis. One entry per CDR3 protein, called by TCRdb with MiXCR from the reads. The table shows some 29,000 distinct CDR3 sequences, with 18% occurring only once. Sequences were obtained from peripheral blood. The receptors shown here come from a human donor with pleural tuberculosis.

V usage is TRBV4-2 and J usage is TRBJ2-1; tentatively, D is TRBD1 (5 bases). The CDR3 is made up of 14 amino acids. Germline assignment: CDR1 LGHNA and CDR2 YNFKEQ. The V and J ends lost 2 bases and 4 bases respectively, with 9 bases between them. The CDR3 reads CASSQQGRYNEQFF. The CDR3 nucleotides read TGTGCCAGCAGCCAACAGGGTCGATACAATGAGCAGTTCTTC.

This clonotype was counted only a few times. V and J are TRBV29-1 and TRBJ1-1; D call uncertain. CDR3 length: 10 residues. Germline V gene lookup returns CDR1 SQVTM and CDR2 ANQGSEA. Deletions cut 4 bases from V and 11 bases from J, with 11 bases between. CDR3 residues: CSVVGLRAFF. The CDR3 DNA reads TGCAGCGTTGTGGGCTTACGGGCTTTCTTT.

This clonotype was counted ten times or more. The rearrangement joins TRBV6-2 or TRBV6-3 to TRBJ1-5, with a possible D match to TRBD1 (6 bases). Germline V gene data show CDR1 as MNHEY and CDR2 as SVGEGT. Trimming removed 5 bases at V and 7 bases at J, with 15 bases between. The length of the CDR3 is 14 residues. CDR3 amino acids: CASSPHRRGQPQHF. As DNA, the CDR3 is TGTGCCAGCAGTCCCCACCGAAGGGGGCAGCCCCAGCATTTT.

This clonotype showed up many times. The chain links TRBV6-6 to TRBJ1-2, with D perhaps matching TRBD1 (6 bases). The CDR3 sequence is 15 residues long. V lost 0 bases to trimming and J lost 4 bases, with 12 bases between them. Per germline, CDR1 MNHNY and CDR2 SVGAGI (reference sequence). The chain's CDR3 is CASSYSSGRGYGYTF. The CDR3, as DNA: TGTGCCAGCAGTTACTCGTCGGGCAGGGGCTATGGCTACACCTTC.

Comments on this clonotype: A much larger clone is a single base away; this may be a read error. This chain uses TRBV29-1 with TRBJ1-4; D is ambiguous. The germline gives CDR1 SQVTM, CDR2 ANQGSEA. CDR3 length: 11 amino acids. CDR3 DNA sequence: TGCAGCGTTCGGGGTAATGAAAAACTGTCTTTT. Protein product: CSVRGNEKLSF.

Points on this clonotype: This may arise from a read error, as a much more abundant clone is one base away. CDR3 amino acids: CAGSSQGSYGYTF. Written as DNA, the CDR3 is TGTGCCGGCAGTTCACAGGGCTCCTATGGCTACACCTTC. The chain joins TRBV2 to TRBJ1-2, with D perhaps matching TRBD1 (6 bases). This CDR3 region has 13 residues. In germline, CDR1 is SNHLY, CDR2 FYNNEI. The variable domain in full, completed from reference TRBV2 and TRBJ1-2, reads EPEVTQTPSHQVTQMGQEVILRCVPISNHLYFYWYRQILGQKVEFLVSFYNNEISEKSEIFDDQFSVERPDGSNFTLKIRSTKLEDSAMYFCAGSSQGSYGYTFGSGTRLTVV.